The TCR beta chain described here comes from a study of T cell responses to AZD1222 COVID-19 vaccine. Of note for this clone: The antigen remains unidentified.

TCRdb's copy holds only in-frame clones and misses some; the assay was immunoSEQ multiplex PCR. Among about 130,000 clones, 75% to 90% were seen once, and the ten largest hold 4.4%. Study-level points and caveats: Repertoires were collected only later (after the peak T cell response had occurred). Spike was spanned by vaccine-associated CD4 TCRs, with dominance at 160-218 and 743-854.

The CDR3 is 14 amino acids. After removal of 3 bases from V and 7 bases from J, the junction contained 4 bases not matched to a gene. Germline CDR1 reads MNHEY; CDR2 reads SVGAGI. Second doses that came at about 4 or about 12 weeks were put together. The V gene is TRBV6-5, the J gene TRBJ1-2, with 11 bases fitting TRBD1. The receptor was derived from an adult who received the AZD1222 COVID-19 vaccine. The sample consisted of peripheral blood, taken 28 days after the second AZD1222 dose. The CDR3 nucleotides read TGTGCCAGCAGTTATGGGACAGGGGGTCTTGGCTACACCTTC. Amino acids: CASSYGTGGLGYTF.